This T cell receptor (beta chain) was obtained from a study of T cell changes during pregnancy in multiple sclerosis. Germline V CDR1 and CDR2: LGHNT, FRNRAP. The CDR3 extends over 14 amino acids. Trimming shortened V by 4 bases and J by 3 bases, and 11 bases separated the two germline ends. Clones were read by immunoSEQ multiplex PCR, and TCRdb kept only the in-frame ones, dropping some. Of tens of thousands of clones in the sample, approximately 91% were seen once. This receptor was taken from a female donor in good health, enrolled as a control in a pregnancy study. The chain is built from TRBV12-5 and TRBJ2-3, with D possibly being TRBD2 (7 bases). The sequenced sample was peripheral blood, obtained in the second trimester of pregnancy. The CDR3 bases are TGTGCTAGTGGTTCAAGGGGGGGGACAGATACGCAGTATTTT. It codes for CASGSRGGTDTQYF.